This paragraph covers one TCR beta chain sequence. Its antigen is not identified. The data were obtained in a study of cytomegalovirus exposure and HLA in healthy donors. With 60 Vbeta and 13 Jbeta primers, the PCR was carried out. Libraries were prepared by immunoSEQ multiplex PCR; TCRdb keeps only in-frame clonotypes and omits some of them. The table has roughly 190,000 clones, around 83% seen once. The study, taken as a whole, reports: Being indistinguishable, some V segments were excluded, TRBV6-2 and TRBV6-3 among them. A later analysis found most CMV-associated TCR beta chains apparently HLA-restricted.

This CDR3 is 15 amino acids long. CDR1 and CDR2 from the germline V gene are SGHNT and YYREEE (reference sequence). V was trimmed by 4 bases and J by 0 bases, leaving 14 bases between them. Sequenced input: PBMCs. The source of this sequence is a man aged 35-49 years in good health and CMV-seropositive. This chain uses TRBV5-4 with TRBJ2-7; D possibly corresponds to TRBD2 (6 bases). The CDR3 region has the DNA TGTGCCAGCAGCAACTTCCGGGGGAGCTCCTACGAGCAGTACTTC. Amino acid sequence: CASSNFRGSSYEQYF. The variable domain in full, with the rest retrieved from reference TRBV5-4 and TRBJ2-7, is ETGVTQSPTHLIKTRGQQVTLRCSSQSGHNTVSWYQQALGQGPQFIFQYYREEENGRGNFPPRFSGLQFPNYSSELNVNALELDDSALYLCASSNFRGSSYEQYFGPGTRLTVT.